This T cell receptor beta chain was sequenced for a study of PD-L1 blockade in urothelial cancer. Time point specified: pretreatment peripheral blood. Patients' urothelial carcinoma was locally advanced or metastatic. In germline, CDR1 is LNHDA, CDR2 SQIVND (reference sequence). The CDR3 runs to 9 residues. Trimming stripped 5 bases from V and 16 bases from J, with 9 bases between. Assay used: immunoSEQ multiplex PCR; TCRdb lists only in-frame clones, some missing. Seen here are 85,000 to 90,000 clones, 80% to 90% observed once, and the top ten hold about 1%. V is TRBV19 and J is TRBJ2-1; no clear D. Sequencing used PBMCs, obtained around atezolizumab (anti-PD-L1) treatment. This sequence was found in an elderly woman with urothelial cancer. CDR3 loop: CASSPKPFF. In DNA, the CDR3 is TGTGCCAGTAGTCCCAAGCCCTTCTTC.